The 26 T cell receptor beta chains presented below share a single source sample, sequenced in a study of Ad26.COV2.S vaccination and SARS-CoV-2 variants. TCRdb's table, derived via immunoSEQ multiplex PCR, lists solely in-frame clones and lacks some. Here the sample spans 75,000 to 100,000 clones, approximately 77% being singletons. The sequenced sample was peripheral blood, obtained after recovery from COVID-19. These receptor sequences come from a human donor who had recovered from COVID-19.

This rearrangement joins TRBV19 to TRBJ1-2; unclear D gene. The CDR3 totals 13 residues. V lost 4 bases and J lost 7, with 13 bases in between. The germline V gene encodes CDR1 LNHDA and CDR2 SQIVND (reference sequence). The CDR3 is CASSNPDLVGYTF. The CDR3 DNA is TGTGCCAGTAGTAATCCGGACTTGGTTGGCTACACCTTC.

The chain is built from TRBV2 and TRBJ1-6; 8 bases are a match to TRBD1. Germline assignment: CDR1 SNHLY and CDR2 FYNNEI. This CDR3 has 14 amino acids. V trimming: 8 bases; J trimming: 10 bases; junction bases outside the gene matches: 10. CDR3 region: CASVRTGNRSPLHF. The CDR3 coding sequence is TGTGCCAGCGTACGGACAGGGAATCGATCACCCCTCCACTTT. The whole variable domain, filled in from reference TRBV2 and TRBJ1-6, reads EPEVTQTPSHQVTQMGQEVILRCVPISNHLYFYWYRQILGQKVEFLVSFYNNEISEKSEIFDDQFSVERPDGSNFTLKIRSTKLEDSAMYFCASVRTGNRSPLHFGNGTRLTVT.

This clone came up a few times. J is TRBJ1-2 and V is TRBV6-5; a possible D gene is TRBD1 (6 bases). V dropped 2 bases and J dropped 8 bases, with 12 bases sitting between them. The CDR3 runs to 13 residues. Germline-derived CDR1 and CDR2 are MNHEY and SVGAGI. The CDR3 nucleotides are TGTGCCAGCAGTTACGGGGGGCGCGTCGGCTACACCTTC. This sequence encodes CASSYGGRVGYTF.

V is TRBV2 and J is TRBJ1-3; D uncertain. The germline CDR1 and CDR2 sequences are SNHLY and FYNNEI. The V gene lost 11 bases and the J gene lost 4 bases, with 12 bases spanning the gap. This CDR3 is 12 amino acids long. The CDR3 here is CAWSGQGNTIYF. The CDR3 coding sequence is TGTGCCTGGTCTGGGCAGGGAAACACCATATATTTT.

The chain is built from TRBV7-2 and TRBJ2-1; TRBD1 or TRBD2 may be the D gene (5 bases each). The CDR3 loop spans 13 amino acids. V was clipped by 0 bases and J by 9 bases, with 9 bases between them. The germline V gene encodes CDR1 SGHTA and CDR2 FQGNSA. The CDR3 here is CASSLARGGEQFF. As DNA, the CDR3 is TGTGCCAGCAGCTTAGCGAGGGGCGGTGAGCAGTTCTTC.

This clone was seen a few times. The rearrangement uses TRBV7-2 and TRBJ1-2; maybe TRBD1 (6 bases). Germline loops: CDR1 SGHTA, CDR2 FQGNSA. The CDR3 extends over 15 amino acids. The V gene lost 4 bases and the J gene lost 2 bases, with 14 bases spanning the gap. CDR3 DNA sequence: TGTGCCAGCAGCTCCTTGGGGGGCTCGAACTATGGCTACACCTTC. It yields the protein CASSSLGGSNYGYTF.

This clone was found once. The CDR3, as DNA: TGTGCCAGCAGAAGAACAGATACGCAGTATTTT. As protein: CASRRTDTQYF. This chain uses TRBV6-5 with TRBJ2-3; D gene unclear. Per germline, CDR1 MNHEY and CDR2 SVGAGI. V was pared by 6 bases and J by 3 bases, with 4 bases between. This CDR3 region has 11 residues.

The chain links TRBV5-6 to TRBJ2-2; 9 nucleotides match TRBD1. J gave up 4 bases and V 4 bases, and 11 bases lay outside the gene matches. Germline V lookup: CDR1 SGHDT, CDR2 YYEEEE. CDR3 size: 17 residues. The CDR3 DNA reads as TGTGCCAGCAGCCTAGGGGGACAGGGAGGGAGCACCGGGGAGCTGTTTTTT. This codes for CASSLGGQGGSTGELFF.

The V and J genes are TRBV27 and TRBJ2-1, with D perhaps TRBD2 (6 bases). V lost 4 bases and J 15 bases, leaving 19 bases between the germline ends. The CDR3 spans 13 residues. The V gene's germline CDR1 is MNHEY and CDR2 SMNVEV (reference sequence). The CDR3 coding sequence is TGTGCCAGCAGTTCTCGACTAGGAATAAAGCTGTTCTTC. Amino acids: CASSSRLGIKLFF.

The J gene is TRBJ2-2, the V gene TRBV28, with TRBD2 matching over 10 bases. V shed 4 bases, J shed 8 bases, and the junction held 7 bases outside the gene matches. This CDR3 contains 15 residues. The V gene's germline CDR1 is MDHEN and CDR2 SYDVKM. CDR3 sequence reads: CASSSLAGVRGELFF. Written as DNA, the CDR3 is TGTGCCAGCAGTTCGCTAGCGGGAGTTAGGGGGGAGCTGTTTTTT. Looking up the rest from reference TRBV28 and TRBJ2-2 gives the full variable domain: DVKVTQSSRYLVKRTGEKVFLECVQDMDHENMFWYRQDPGLGLRLIYFSYDVKMKEKGDIPEGYSVSREKKERFSLILESASTNQTSMYLCASSSLAGVRGELFFGEGSRLTVL.

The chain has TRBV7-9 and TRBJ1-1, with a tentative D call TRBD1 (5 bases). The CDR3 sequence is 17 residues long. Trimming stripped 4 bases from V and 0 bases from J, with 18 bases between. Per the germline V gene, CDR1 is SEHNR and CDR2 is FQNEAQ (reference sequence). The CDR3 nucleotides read TGTGCCAGCAGCTCATTCGAGGGACTAGGCATGAACACTGAAGCTTTCTTT. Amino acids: CASSSFEGLGMNTEAFF. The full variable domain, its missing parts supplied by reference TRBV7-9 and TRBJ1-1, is DTGVSQNPRHKITKRGQNVTFRCDPISEHNRLYWYRQTLGQGPEFLTYFQNEAQLEKSRLLSDRFSAERPKGSFSTLEIQRTEQGDSAMYLCASSSFEGLGMNTEAFFGQGTRLTVV.

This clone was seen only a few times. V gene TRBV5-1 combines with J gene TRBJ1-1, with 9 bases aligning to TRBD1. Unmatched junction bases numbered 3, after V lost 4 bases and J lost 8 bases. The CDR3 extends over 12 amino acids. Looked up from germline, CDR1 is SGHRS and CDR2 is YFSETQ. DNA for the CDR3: TGCGCCAGCAGCCCAGGGACAGGGGAAGCTTTCTTT. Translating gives CASSPGTGEAFF.

In DNA, the CDR3 is TGTGCCAGCTCACATAACAGGGTAGGAAGCAATCAGCCCCAGCATTTT. Its protein is CASSHNRVGSNQPQHF. J is TRBJ1-5 and V is TRBV18, with D possibly TRBD1 on 6 matching bases. Trimming stripped 4 bases from V and 1 base from J, with 14 bases between. CDR1 is KGHSH, CDR2 LQKENI, per germline. This CDR3 region has 16 residues.

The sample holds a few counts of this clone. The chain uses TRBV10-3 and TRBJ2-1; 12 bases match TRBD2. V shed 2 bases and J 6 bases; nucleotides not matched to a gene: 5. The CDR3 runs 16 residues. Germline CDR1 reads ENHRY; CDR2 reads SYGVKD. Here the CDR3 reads CAISEASGRAGNEQFF. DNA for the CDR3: TGTGCCATCAGTGAGGCTAGCGGGAGGGCCGGCAATGAGCAGTTCTTC.

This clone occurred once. CDR3 nucleotides: TGTGCCAGTAGTTCAGACAGCAACTACGAGCAGTACTTC. Translated: CASSSDSNYEQYF. The rearrangement uses TRBV19 and TRBJ2-7, with a tentative D call TRBD1 (5 bases). Per the germline V gene, CDR1 is LNHDA and CDR2 is SQIVND (reference sequence). The V end lost 5 bases, the J end lost 3 bases, and 11 bases lay between the germline ends. CDR3 length: 13 residues.

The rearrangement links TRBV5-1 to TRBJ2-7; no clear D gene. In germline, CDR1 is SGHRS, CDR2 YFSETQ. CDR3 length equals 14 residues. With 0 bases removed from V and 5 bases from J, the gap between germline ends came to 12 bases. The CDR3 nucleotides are TGCGCCAGCAGCTTGGCCCAGACTTACGACGAGCAGTACTTC. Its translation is CASSLAQTYDEQYF. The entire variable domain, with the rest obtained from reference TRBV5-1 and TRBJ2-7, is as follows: KAGVTQTPRYLIKTRGQQVTLSCSPISGHRSVSWYQQTPGQGLQFLFEYFSETQRNKGNFPGRFSGRQFSNSRSEMNVSTLELGDSALYLCASSLAQTYDEQYFGPGTRLTVT.

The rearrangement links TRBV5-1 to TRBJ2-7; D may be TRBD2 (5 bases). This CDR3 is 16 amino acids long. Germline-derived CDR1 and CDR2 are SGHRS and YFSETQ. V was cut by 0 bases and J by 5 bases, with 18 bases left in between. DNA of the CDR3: TGCGCCAGCAGCTTGGGGGCGAGGGCCCCCAGCGACGAGCAGTACTTC. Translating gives CASSLGARAPSDEQYF.

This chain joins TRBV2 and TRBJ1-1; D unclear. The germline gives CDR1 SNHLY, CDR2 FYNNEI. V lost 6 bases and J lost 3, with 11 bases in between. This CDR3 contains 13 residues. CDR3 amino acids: CASRRNRDTEAFF. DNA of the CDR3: TGTGCCAGCAGGCGAAACCGTGACACTGAAGCTTTCTTT.

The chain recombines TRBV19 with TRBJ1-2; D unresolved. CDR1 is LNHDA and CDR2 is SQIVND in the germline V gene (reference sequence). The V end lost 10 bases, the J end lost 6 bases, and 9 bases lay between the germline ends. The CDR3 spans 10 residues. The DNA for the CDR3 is TGTGCCACCCGGGGTAATGGCTACACCTTC. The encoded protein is CATRGNGYTF. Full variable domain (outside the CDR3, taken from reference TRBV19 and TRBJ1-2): DGGITQSPKYLFRKEGQNVTLSCEQNLNHDAMYWYRQDPGQGLRLIYYSQIVNDFQKGDIAEGYSVSREKKESFPLTVTSAQKNPTAFYLCATRGNGYTFGSGTRLTVV.

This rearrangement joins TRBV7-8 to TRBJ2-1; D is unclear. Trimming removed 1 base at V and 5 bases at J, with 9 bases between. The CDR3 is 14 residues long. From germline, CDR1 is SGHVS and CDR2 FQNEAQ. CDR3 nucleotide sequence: TGTGCCAGCAGCTTAGATGAGTCCCACAATGAGCAGTTCTTC. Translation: CASSLDESHNEQFF. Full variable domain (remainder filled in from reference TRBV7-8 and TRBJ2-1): GAGVSQSPRYKVAKRGQDVALRCDPISGHVSLFWYQQALGQGPEFLTYFQNEAQLDKSGLPSDRFFAERPEGSVSTLKIQRTQQEDSAVYLCASSLDESHNEQFFGPGTRLTVL.

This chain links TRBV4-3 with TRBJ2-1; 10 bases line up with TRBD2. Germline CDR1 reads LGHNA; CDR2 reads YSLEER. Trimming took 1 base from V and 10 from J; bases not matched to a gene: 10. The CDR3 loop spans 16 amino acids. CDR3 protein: CASSQGSPSGSDEQFF. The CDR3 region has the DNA TGCGCCAGCAGCCAAGGGTCGCCTAGCGGGAGCGACGAGCAGTTCTTC.

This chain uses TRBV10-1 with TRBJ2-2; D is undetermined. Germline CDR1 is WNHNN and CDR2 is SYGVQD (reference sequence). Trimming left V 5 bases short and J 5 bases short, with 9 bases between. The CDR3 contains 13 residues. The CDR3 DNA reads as TGCGCCAGCAGTCGGGTCGAGACCGGGGAGCTGTTTTTT. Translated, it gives CASSRVETGELFF.

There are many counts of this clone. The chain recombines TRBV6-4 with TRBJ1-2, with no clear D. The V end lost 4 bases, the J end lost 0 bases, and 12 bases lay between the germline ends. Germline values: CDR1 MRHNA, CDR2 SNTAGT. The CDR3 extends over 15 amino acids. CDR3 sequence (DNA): TGTGCCAGCAGTGCCTACCCCGACCCTAACTATGGCTACACCTTC. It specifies CASSAYPDPNYGYTF.

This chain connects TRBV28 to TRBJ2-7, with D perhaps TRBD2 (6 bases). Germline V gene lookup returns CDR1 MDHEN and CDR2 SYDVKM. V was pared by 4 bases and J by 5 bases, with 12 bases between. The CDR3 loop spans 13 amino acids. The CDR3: CASSWRGNHEQYF. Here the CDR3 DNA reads TGTGCCAGCAGTTGGAGGGGAAACCACGAGCAGTACTTC.

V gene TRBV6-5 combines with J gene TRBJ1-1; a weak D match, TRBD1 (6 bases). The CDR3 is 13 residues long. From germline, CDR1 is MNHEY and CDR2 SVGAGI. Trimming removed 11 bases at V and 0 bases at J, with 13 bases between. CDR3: CAAGAVMNTEAFF. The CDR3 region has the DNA TGTGCCGCAGGGGCGGTTATGAACACTGAAGCTTTCTTT.

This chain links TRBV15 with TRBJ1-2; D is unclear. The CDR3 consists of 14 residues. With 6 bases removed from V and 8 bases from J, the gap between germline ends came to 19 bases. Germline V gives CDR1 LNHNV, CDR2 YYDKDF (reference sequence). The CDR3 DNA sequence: TGTGCCACCAGGGATCTGGGAGAATTGTGGGGCTACACCTTC. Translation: CATRDLGELWGYTF.